The rows below give T cell receptor beta chains drawn from one sample of a study of OX40 agonist ivuxolimab in advanced cancers. Assay used: immunoSEQ multiplex PCR; TCRdb lists only in-frame clones, some missing. The sample holds 75,000 to 90,000 clones, around nine tenths seen once. Sequencing was performed on CD4+ or CD8+ T cells sorted from blood, taken in a trial of the OX40 agonist ivuxolimab. Receptors originate from an adult with an advanced solid tumor such as melanoma, head and neck, liver or kidney cancer. CDR3s leave out the opening cysteine and the closing phenylalanine or tryptophan. Fields, in order: J gene, V gene, CDR3 protein.

TRBJ1-5 TRBV5-6 ASSPLRDSNQPQH
TRBJ2-1 TRBV6-1 ASSERVIVSVDNEQF
TRBJ1-6 TRBV30 AWSGDRGGSPLH
TRBJ1-2 TRBV6-1 ASSEDGISLNYGYT
TRBJ2-7 TRBV11-2 ASSVTYEQY
TRBJ2-5 TRBV21-1 ASSTGLPIGEGQY
TRBJ2-1 TRBV19 ASSKGRGARIDDEQF
TRBJ1-1 TRBV2 ASSERRRADTEAF
TRBJ1-1 TRBV7-9 ASSPYNGRPNTEAF
TRBJ2-5 TRBV5-1 ASSTGQVQETQY
TRBJ1-2 TRBV4-3 ASSRTGRGNYGYT
TRBJ2-7 TRBV9 ASSSQGQAPYEQY
TRBJ2-7 TRBV6-4 ASSDKLPRDGYEQY
TRBJ2-6 TRBV2 ASSATGGAGANVLT
TRBJ1-4 TRBV5-8 ASSLEPPGGRGEKLF
TRBJ1-1 TRBV11-3 ASSLGPGGNTEAF
TRBJ2-1 TRBV19 ASRTSGGIEQF